The 5 T cell receptor beta chains presented below share a single source sample, sequenced in a study of T cells after yellow fever vaccination. TCRdb fed the 5' RACE reads into MiXCR, producing one record per CDR3 protein. Here the sample spans 500,000 to 650,000 distinct CDR3 sequences, approximately 15% being singletons. The starting material was PBMCs, obtained on the day of the yellow fever booster vaccination. These receptor sequences come from a young man who received the YFV17D yellow fever vaccine.

A few counts support this clonotype. V and J are TRBV29-1 and TRBJ2-1; 9 bases line up with TRBD2. V dropped 3 bases and J dropped 4; count of bases not matched to a gene: 7. The CDR3 spans 15 residues. CDR1 and CDR2 from the germline V gene are SQVTM and ANQGSEA. The CDR3 reads CSVEVGGRGYNEQFF. CDR3 bases: TGCAGCGTTGAGGTGGGCGGGAGGGGATACAATGAGCAGTTCTTC.

V is TRBV5-1 and J is TRBJ1-5, with 12 bases matching TRBD1. With V trimmed by 4 bases and J by 7 bases, 3 bases remained unmatched. This CDR3 spans 14 amino acids. Germline CDR1 is SGHRS and CDR2 is YFSETQ. The CDR3 spells CASSPGQGAQPQHF. In nucleotides, the CDR3 is TGCGCCAGCAGCCCGGGACAGGGGGCGCAGCCCCAGCATTTT.

The chain has TRBV29-1 and TRBJ2-1; 14 nucleotides line up with TRBD2. Germline-derived CDR1 and CDR2 are SQVTM and ANQGSEA. Trimming at V came to 5 bases and at J to 0 bases, leaving 6 bases not matched to a gene. This CDR3 region has 17 residues. CDR3 in amino acids: CSVQGLAGGSSYNEQFF. The CDR3 DNA reads as TGCAGCGTTCAAGGACTAGCGGGGGGAAGCTCCTACAATGAGCAGTTCTTC.

This clonotype has a handful of counts. The rearrangement uses TRBV5-4 and TRBJ2-6; D is ambiguous. The germline CDR1 and CDR2 sequences are SGHNT and YYREEE (reference sequence). V was pared by 0 bases and J by 0 bases, with 10 bases between. This CDR3 spans 17 amino acids. The CDR3 here is CASSLDVSGSGANVLTF. CDR3 nucleotides: TGTGCCAGCAGCTTGGACGTGAGTGGCTCTGGGGCCAACGTCCTGACTTTC.

J is TRBJ2-2 and V is TRBV18; 13 bases are shared with TRBD2. CDR1 KGHSH and CDR2 LQKENI come from the germline V gene. J lost 4 bases, V lost 1 base, and 6 bases had no gene match. The CDR3 runs 18 residues. The CDR3 DNA follows: TGTGCCAGCTCACCACGGACTAGCGGGAGTAGTGGCACCGGGGAGCTGTTTTTT. This gives the protein CASSPRTSGSSGTGELFF.